A single sample is the source of the 2 T cell receptor beta chains below, sequenced in a study of OX40 agonist ivuxolimab in advanced cancers. Only in-frame clones appear in the TCRdb table, and some are missing; sequencing was by immunoSEQ multiplex PCR. The profile covers approximately 76,000 clones, with about 90% appearing a single time and 0.86% taken by the ten largest. The sequencing used CD4+ or CD8+ T cells sorted from blood, collected in a trial of the OX40 agonist ivuxolimab. These TCRs come from an adult with an advanced solid tumor such as melanoma, head and neck, liver or kidney cancer.

The chain combines TRBV30 with TRBJ1-2; D not certain. V lost 0 bases, J lost 5 bases, and 10 bases lay in between. Per the germline V gene, CDR1 is GTSNPN and CDR2 is SVGIG (reference sequence). The CDR3 sequence is 13 residues long. This CDR3 is CAWSVRGIYGYTF. The DNA for the CDR3 is TGTGCCTGGAGTGTACGAGGGATTTATGGCTACACCTTC.

V gene TRBV19 combines with J gene TRBJ1-5, with TRBD1 matching 7 bases. CDR1 and CDR2 from the germline V gene are LNHDA and SQIVND (reference sequence). The CDR3 is made up of 15 amino acids. The ends lost 5 bases at V and 2 bases at J; junction bases unmatched: 6. For the CDR3, the DNA is TGTGCCAGTAGTGAGAGACAGGGACGCAATCAGCCCCAGCATTTT. This codes for CASSERQGRNQPQHF. Full variable domain (outside the CDR3, taken from reference TRBV19 and TRBJ1-5): DGGITQSPKYLFRKEGQNVTLSCEQNLNHDAMYWYRQDPGQGLRLIYYSQIVNDFQKGDIAEGYSVSREKKESFPLTVTSAQKNPTAFYLCASSERQGRNQPQHFGDGTRLSIL.